This T cell receptor (beta chain) was identified during a study of blood T cells in healthy people across ages. Each donor had 8.5 to 10 milliliters of peripheral blood drawn. Per-sample PBMC isolation yielded at least 6.5 million cells. The use of a sample-barcoded 5' primer and a J-beta primer mix characterized a second PCR of roughly 6 to 12 cycles. TCRdb processed the 5' RACE reads anew with MiXCR; each CDR3 protein has one entry. Of roughly 700,000 distinct CDR3 sequences listed, around 45% were seen once; the top ten hold around a third. Whole-study results and caveats: Per million T cells, the diversity of TCR beta decreased roughly linearly as age advanced.

A word on this clonotype: The antigen is not known. The junction departs from germline at one end; a sequencing error may be responsible.

CDR3 length: 16 amino acids. CDR1 KGHSH and CDR2 LQKENI come from the germline V gene. Sequencing was performed on blood. J is TRBJ1-1 and V is TRBV18; D uncertain. The source is a woman aged 55-75 years in good health. CDR3 nucleotide sequence: TGTGCCAGCTCACCACCGTGGGCGACGGCGAACACTGAGGCTTTCTTT. Residues: CASSPPWATANTEAFF.